The next 13 T cell receptor beta chains were all read from a single sample in a study of monozygotic twins with inflammatory bowel disease (dated by TCRdb to about 2019). The method behind the library was 5' RACE. Sequencing relied on an Illumina HiSeq 2500. The reads underwent TCRdb reprocessing, giving one record for each CDR3 protein sequence and no DNA. The sample table on file contains 440,000 or so distinct CDR3 sequences. Around 2.5% of the sample lies in the top ten. The source material was blood. These receptors were collected from a human donor with ulcerative colitis or Crohn's disease, or a healthy co-twin of an affected twin (not recorded which).

The chain has TRBV20-1 and TRBJ2-7; TCRdb returns TRBD2, unconfirmable since there is no DNA. CDR1 and CDR2 (germline): DFQATT, SNEGSKA (reference sequence). CDR3 length equals 12 residues. The CDR3 loop is CSARKVAGEQYF.

The rearrangement links TRBV5-1 to TRBJ2-3; no DNA is available, so the TRBD2 call from TCRdb remains unchecked. The CDR3 length is 19 residues. The germline V gene encodes CDR1 SGHRS and CDR2 YFSETQ. CDR3 loop: CASSLRLAGGPGDTDTQYF.

V and J are TRBV5-1 and TRBJ1-1; TCRdb names TRBD1, which stays unverified in the absence of DNA. The CDR3 loop spans 16 amino acids. Germline CDR1 SGHRS, CDR2 YFSETQ. The CDR3 spells CASSPGPSGGGSEAFF.

This chain joins TRBV6-2 or TRBV6-3 and TRBJ1-1; TCRdb proposes TRBD1, but this gene call is untestable without DNA. The CDR3 contains 13 residues. Germline assignment: CDR1 MNHEY and CDR2 SVGEGT. The chain's CDR3 is CASTWGGDTEAFF.

This chain links TRBV20-1 with TRBJ2-7; there is no DNA to check the TCRdb D call of TRBD2. Per germline, CDR1 DFQATT and CDR2 SNEGSKA (reference sequence). The CDR3 has 14 residues. The CDR3: CSARLAGGPREQYF.

This chain uses TRBV27 with TRBJ1-1; TCRdb outputs TRBD1, but without DNA this stays unchecked. Germline lookup yields CDR1 MNHEY and CDR2 SMNVEV (reference sequence). The CDR3 loop spans 16 amino acids. CDR3 loop: CASSLGAEVMNTEAFF.

This CDR3 is CASSQGQLQPQHF. The genes are TRBV3-1 and TRBJ1-5. This CDR3 spans 13 amino acids. Germline assignment: CDR1 LGHDT and CDR2 YNNKEL (reference sequence). The variable domain in full, completed from reference TRBV3-1 and TRBJ1-5, reads DTAVSQTPKYLVTQMGNDKSIKCEQNLGHDTMYWYKQDSKKFLKIMFSYNNKELIINETVPNRFSPKSPDKAHLNLHINSLELGDSAVYFCASSQGQLQPQHFGDGTRLSIL.

This sequence joins TRBV5-6 and TRBJ1-4; TCRdb proposes TRBD1, but this gene call is untestable without DNA. This CDR3 spans 15 amino acids. Germline loops: CDR1 SGHDT, CDR2 YYEEEE. This CDR3 reads CASSSRDRGNEKLFF. Supplemented by reference TRBV5-6 and TRBJ1-4, the full variable domain reads DAGVTQSPTHLIKTRGQQVTLRCSPKSGHDTVSWYQQALGQGPQFIFQYYEEEERQRGNFPDRFSGHQFPNYSSELNVNALLLGDSALYLCASSSRDRGNEKLFFGSGTQLSVL.

This chain connects TRBV19 to TRBJ2-1; TCRdb picks TRBD2, but there is no DNA to check that call. The CDR3 covers 13 residues. From germline, CDR1 is LNHDA and CDR2 SQIVND (reference sequence). CDR3 sequence: CASSIFARGEQFF. The full variable domain, completed using reference TRBV19 and TRBJ2-1, is DGGITQSPKYLFRKEGQNVTLSCEQNLNHDAMYWYRQDPGQGLRLIYYSQIVNDFQKGDIAEGYSVSREKKESFPLTVTSAQKNPTAFYLCASSIFARGEQFFGPGTRLTVL.

The rearrangement links TRBV5-1 to TRBJ1-6. CDR1 is SGHRS and CDR2 is YFSETQ in the germline V gene. This CDR3 is 16 amino acids long. CDR3 region: CASSLAVVGYNSPLHF.

V is TRBV11-2 and J is TRBJ1-1; TCRdb's D gene call, TRBD1, goes unchecked for lack of DNA. The germline gives CDR1 SGHAT, CDR2 FQNNGV. This CDR3 comprises 13 residues. This CDR3 reads CASSLIRGTEAFF.

The chain is built from TRBV27 and TRBJ2-1; TCRdb selects TRBD1, and the lack of DNA leaves this call unchecked. The germline V gene encodes CDR1 MNHEY and CDR2 SMNVEV (reference sequence). The CDR3 sequence is 15 residues long. The CDR3 sequence is CASSLGLREYNEQFF.

This chain connects TRBV6-5 to TRBJ2-7. Germline loops: CDR1 MNHEY, CDR2 SVGAGI. There are 14 residues in the CDR3. CDR3 loop: CASSYDFSSYEQYF.